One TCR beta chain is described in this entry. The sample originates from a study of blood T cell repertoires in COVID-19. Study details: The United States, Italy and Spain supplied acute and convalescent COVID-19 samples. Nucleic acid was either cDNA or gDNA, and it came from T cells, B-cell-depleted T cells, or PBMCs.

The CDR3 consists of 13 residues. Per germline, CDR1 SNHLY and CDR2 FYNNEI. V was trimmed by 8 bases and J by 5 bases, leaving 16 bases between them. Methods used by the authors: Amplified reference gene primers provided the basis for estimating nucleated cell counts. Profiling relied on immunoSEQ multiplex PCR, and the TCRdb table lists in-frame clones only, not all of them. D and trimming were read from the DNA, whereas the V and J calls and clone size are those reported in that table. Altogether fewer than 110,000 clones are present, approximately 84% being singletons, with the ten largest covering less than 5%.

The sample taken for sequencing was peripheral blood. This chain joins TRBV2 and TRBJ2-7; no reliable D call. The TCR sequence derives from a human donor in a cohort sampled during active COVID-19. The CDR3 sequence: CASHKQLDHEQYF. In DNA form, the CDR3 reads TGTGCCAGCCACAAACAGCTCGACCACGAGCAGTACTTC.